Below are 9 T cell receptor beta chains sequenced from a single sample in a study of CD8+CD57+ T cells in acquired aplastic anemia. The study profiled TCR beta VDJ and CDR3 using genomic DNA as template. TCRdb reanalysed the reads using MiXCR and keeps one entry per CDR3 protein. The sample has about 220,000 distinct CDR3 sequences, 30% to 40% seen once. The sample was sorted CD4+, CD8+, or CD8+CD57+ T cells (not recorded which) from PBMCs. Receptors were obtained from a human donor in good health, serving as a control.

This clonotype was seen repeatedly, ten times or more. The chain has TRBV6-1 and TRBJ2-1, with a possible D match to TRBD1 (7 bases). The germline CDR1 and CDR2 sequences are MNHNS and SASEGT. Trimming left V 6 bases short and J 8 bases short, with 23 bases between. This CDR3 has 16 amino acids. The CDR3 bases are TGTGCCAGCAGCCAGGGGGGCGGAAACGGTCAGGATGAGCAGTTCTTC. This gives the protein CASSQGGGNGQDEQFF.

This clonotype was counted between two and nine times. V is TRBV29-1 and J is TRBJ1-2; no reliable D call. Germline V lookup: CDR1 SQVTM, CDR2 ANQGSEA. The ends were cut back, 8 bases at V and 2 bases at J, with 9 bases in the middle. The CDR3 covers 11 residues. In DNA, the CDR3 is TGCAGCTACGGGCAGAACTATGGCTACACCTTC. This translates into CSYGQNYGYTF.

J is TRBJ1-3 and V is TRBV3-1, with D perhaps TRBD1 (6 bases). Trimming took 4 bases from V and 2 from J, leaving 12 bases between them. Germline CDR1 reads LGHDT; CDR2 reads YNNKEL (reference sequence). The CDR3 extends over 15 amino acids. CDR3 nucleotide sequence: TGTGCCAGCAGCCCCGGGACAACTGCTGGAAACACCATATATTTT. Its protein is CASSPGTTAGNTIYF.

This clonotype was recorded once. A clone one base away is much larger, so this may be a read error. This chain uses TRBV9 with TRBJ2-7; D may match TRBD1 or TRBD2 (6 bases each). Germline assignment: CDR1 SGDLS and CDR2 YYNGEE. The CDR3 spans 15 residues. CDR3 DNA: TGTGCCAGCAGCCGGGGGCGGGCCTCCAGCGTAGAGCGGTACTTC. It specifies CASSRGRASSVERYF.

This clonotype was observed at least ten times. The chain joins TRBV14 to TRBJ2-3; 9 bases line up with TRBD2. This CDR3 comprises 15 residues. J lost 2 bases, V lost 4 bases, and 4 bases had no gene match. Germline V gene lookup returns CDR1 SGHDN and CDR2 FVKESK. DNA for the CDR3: TGTGCCAGCAGCCGAAGCGGGGGGTACACAGATACGCAGTATTTT. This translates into CASSRSGGYTDTQYF.

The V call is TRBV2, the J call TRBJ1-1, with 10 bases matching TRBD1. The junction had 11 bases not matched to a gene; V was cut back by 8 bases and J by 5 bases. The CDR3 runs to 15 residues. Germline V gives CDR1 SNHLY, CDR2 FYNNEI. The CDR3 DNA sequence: TGTGCCAGCGGCGGACAGGGGGGAGGAAGGACTGAAGCTTTCTTT. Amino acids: CASGGQGGGRTEAFF.

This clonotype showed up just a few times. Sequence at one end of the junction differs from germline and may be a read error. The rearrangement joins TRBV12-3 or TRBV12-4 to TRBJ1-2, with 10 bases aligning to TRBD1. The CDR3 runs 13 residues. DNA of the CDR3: TGTGCCAGCAGAGACAGGGGGCGACATGGCTGCACCTTC. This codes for CASRDRGRHGCTF.

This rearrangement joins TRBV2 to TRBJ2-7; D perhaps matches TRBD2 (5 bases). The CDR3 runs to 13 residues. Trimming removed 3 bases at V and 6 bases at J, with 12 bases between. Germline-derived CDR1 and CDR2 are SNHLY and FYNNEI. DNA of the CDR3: TGTGCCAGCAGTGATGAGGGTGTAAGCGAGCAGTACTTC. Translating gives CASSDEGVSEQYF.

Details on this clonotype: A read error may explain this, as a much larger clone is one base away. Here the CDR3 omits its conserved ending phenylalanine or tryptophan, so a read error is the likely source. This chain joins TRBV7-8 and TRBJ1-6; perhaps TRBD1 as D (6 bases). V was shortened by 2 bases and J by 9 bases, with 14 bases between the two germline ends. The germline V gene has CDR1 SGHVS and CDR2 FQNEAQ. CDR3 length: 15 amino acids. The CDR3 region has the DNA TGTGCCAGCAGCTTAATACAGGGCCCCATTTCACCCCTCCACCTT. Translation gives CASSLIQGPISPLHL.